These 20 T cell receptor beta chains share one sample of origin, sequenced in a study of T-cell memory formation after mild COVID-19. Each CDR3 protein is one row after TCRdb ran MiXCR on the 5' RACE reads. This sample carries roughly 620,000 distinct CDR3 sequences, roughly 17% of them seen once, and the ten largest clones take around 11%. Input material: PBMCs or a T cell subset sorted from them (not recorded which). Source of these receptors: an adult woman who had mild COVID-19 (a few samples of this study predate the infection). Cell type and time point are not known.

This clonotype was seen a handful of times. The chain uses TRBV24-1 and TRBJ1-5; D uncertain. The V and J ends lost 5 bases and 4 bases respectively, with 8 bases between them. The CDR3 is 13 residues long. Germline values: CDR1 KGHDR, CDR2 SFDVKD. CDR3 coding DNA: TGTGCCACCAGTGCTCGGCGGAATCAGCCCCAGCATTTT. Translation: CATSARRNQPQHF.

The CDR3 reads CASSQGLAGGRNEQYF. The CDR3 nucleotides are TGCGCCAGCAGCCAGGGACTAGCGGGGGGGAGAAACGAGCAGTACTTC. The chain uses TRBV4-1 and TRBJ2-7, with 16 positions matching TRBD2. The length of the CDR3 is 16 residues. Germline V gives CDR1 MGHRA, CDR2 YSYEKL. V shed 3 bases and J 5 bases; nucleotides not matched to a gene: 4.

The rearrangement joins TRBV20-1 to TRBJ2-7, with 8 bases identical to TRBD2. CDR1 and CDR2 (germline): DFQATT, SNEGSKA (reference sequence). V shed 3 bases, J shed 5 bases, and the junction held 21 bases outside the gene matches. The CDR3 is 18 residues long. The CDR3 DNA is TGCAGTGCTAGCCCGGGACTAGTGTCTGCCCAGGGTAGGGACGAGCAGTACTTC. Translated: CSASPGLVSAQGRDEQYF.

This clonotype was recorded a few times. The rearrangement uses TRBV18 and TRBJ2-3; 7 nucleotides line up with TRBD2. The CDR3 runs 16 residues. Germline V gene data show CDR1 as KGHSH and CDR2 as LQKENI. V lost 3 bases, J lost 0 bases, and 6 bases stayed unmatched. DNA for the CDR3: TGTGCCAGCTCACCGTGGGCTAGCGGAAGCACAGATACGCAGTATTTT. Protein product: CASSPWASGSTDTQYF.

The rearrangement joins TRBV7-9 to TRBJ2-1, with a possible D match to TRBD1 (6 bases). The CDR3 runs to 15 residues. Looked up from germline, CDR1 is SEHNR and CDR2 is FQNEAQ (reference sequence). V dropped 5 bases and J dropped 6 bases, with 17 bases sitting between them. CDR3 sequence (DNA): TGTGCCAGCAGCCCAGTGACAGGTTGGTTCAATGAGCAGTTCTTC. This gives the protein CASSPVTGWFNEQFF.

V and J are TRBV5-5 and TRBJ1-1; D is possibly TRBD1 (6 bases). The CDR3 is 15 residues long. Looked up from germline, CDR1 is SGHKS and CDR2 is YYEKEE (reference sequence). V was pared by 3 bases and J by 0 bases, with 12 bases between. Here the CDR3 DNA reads TGTGCCAGCAGCTCGGGGACATATATGAACACTGAAGCTTTCTTT. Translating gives CASSSGTYMNTEAFF.

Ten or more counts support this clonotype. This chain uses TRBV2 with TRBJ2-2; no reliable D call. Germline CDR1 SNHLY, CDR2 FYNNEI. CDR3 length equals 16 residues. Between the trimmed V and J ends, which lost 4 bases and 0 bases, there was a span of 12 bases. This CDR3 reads CASSVKHLSNTGELFF. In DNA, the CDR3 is TGTGCCAGCAGTGTAAAACACCTTTCGAACACCGGGGAGCTGTTTTTT. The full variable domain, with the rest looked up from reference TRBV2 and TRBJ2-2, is EPEVTQTPSHQVTQMGQEVILRCVPISNHLYFYWYRQILGQKVEFLVSFYNNEISEKSEIFDDQFSVERPDGSNFTLKIRSTKLEDSAMYFCASSVKHLSNTGELFFGEGSRLTVL.

DNA of the CDR3: TGTGCCAGCAGCCAAGATAGGCTAGCGGGAGGCAACGAGCAGTACTTC. Translating it yields CASSQDRLAGGNEQYF. The rearrangement uses TRBV3-1 and TRBJ2-7, with 11 nucleotides matching TRBD2. V was pared by 0 bases and J by 5 bases, with 6 bases of the junction left unmatched. The CDR3 totals 16 residues. Germline-derived CDR1 and CDR2 are LGHDT and YNNKEL (reference sequence).

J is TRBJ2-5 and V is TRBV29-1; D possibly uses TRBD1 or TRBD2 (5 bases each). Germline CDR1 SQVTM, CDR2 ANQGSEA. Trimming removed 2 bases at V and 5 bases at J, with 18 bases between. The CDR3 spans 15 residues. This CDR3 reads CSVESGADGGETQYF. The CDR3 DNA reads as TGCAGCGTTGAATCCGGGGCAGACGGCGGGGAGACCCAGTACTTC.

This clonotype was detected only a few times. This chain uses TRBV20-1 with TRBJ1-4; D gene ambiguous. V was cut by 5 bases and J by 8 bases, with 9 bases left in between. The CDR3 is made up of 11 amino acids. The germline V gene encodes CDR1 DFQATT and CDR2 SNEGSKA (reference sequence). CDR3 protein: CSAFDKEKLFF. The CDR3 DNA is TGCAGTGCTTTTGATAAGGAAAAACTGTTTTTT.

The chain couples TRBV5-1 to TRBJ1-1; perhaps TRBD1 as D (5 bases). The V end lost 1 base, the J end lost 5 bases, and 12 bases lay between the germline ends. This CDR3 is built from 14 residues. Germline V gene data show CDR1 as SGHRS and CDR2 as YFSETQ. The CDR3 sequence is CASSLIRVGTEAFF. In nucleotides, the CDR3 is TGCGCCAGCAGCTTGATCAGGGTTGGAACTGAAGCTTTCTTT.

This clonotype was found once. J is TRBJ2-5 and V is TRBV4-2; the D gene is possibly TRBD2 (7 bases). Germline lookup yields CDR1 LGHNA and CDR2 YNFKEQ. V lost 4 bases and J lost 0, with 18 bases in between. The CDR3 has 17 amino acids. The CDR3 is CASSPSHEGGYQETQYF. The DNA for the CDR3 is TGTGCCAGCAGCCCGTCTCATGAGGGGGGGTACCAAGAGACCCAGTACTTC.

CDR3 loop: CASSWSGVYNEQFF. Here the CDR3 DNA reads TGTGCCAGCAGCTGGTCGGGAGTCTACAATGAGCAGTTCTTC. V and J are TRBV7-3 and TRBJ2-1; possible D gene TRBD2, 6 bases. V was shortened by 4 bases and J by 3 bases, with 10 bases between the two germline ends. Germline CDR1 and CDR2: SGHTA and FQGTGA. The CDR3 contains 14 residues.

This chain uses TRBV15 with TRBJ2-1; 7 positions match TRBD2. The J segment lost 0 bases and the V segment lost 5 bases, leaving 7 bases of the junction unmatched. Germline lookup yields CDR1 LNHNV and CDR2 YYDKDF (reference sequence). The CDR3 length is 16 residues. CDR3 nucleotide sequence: TGTGCCACCAGCGGGAGGGACCCAAGCTCCTACAATGAGCAGTTCTTC. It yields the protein CATSGRDPSSYNEQFF.

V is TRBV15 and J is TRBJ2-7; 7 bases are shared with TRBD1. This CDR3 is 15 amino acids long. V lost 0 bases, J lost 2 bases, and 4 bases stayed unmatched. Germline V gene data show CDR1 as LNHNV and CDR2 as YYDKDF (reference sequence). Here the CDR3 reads CATSRERQGPYEQYF. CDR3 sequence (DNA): TGTGCCACCAGCAGAGAAAGACAGGGCCCCTACGAGCAGTACTTC. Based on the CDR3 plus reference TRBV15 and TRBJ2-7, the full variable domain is DAMVIQNPRYQVTQFGKPVTLSCSQTLNHNVMYWYQQKSSQAPKLLFHYYDKDFNNEADTPDNFQSRRPNTSFCFLDIRSPGLGDTAMYLCATSRERQGPYEQYFGPGTRLTVT.

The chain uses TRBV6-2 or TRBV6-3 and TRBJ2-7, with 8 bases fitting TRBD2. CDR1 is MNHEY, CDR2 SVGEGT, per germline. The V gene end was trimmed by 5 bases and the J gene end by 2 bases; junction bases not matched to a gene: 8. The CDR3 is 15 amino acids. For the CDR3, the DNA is TGTGCCAGCAGTATTGGAGCGGGAGCCACCTACGAGCAGTACTTC. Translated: CASSIGAGATYEQYF.

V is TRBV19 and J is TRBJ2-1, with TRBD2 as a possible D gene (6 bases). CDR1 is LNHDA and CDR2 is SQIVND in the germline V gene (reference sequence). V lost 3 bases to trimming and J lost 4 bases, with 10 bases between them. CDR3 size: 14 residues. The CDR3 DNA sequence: TGTGCCAGTAGTATTGGCCTAGCGTACAATGAGCAGTTCTTC. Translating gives CASSIGLAYNEQFF.

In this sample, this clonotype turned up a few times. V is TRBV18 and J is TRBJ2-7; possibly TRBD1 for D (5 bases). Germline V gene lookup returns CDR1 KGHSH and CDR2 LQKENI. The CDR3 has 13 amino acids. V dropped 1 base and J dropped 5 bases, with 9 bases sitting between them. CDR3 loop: CASSPRQSDEQYF. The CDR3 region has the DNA TGTGCCAGCTCACCACGACAGTCCGACGAGCAGTACTTC.

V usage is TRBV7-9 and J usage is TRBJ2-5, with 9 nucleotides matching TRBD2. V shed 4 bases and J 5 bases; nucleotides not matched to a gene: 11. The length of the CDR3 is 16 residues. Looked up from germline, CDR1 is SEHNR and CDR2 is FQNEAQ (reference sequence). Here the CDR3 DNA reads TGTGCCAGCAGCTCTTCGGAGGGACTAGCTTATGAGACCCAGTACTTC. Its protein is CASSSSEGLAYETQYF.

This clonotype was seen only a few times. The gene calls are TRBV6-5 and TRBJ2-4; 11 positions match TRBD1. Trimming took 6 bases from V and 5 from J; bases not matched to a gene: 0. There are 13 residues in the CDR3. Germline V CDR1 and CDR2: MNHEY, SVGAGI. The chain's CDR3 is CASRDRGQNIQYF. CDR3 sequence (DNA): TGTGCCAGCAGGGACAGGGGGCAAAACATTCAGTACTTC.